Below, one TCR beta chain is given with its context. As yet, its antigen is unknown. This CDR3 is built from 15 residues. The germline V gene has CDR1 SGHTA and CDR2 FQGNSA. Trimming removed 1 base at V and 2 bases at J, with 10 bases between. Profiling relied on immunoSEQ multiplex PCR, and the TCRdb table lists in-frame clones only, not all of them. The sample has under 50,000 clones, nearly 90% seen once. The sample belongs to a study of graft-versus-host responses after intestinal transplantation. Study background: Every recipient had anti-thymocyte globulin induction and approximately three years of tacrolimus plus steroids. Notes on the study in general: Early post-transplant HvG declines showed an association with peak circulating GvH clone levels.

This clonotype originated in a human patient who received an intestinal transplant, so some T cells may come from the graft donor. The sample here was PBMCs, taken less than 280 days after transplant. J is TRBJ2-3 and V is TRBV7-2; tentatively, D is TRBD1 or TRBD2 (5 bases each). CDR3 residues: CASSLGETVTDTQYF. The CDR3 coding sequence is TGTGCCAGCAGCTTAGGGGAGACAGTCACAGATACGCAGTATTTT.